Below, 20 T cell receptor beta chains from the same sample are listed, as sequenced in a study of blood T cell repertoires in COVID-19. The data were produced by immunoSEQ multiplex PCR, yet TCRdb's version contains in-frame clones alone and is incomplete. The top ten hold roughly 2.7% of the sample, which has over 200,000 clones, around 92% seen once. The sequenced material came from peripheral blood. Receptor source: a person aged 18 to 29 with COVID-19, enrolled during active disease.

This clone has more than one count but fewer than ten. The chain links TRBV9 to TRBJ1-4, with a weak D call TRBD1 (5 bases). With 0 bases removed from V and 8 bases from J, the gap between germline ends came to 20 bases. Germline V gene sequence: CDR1 SGDLS, CDR2 YYNGEE. The CDR3 is made up of 17 amino acids. CDR3 bases: TGTGCCAGCAGCGTAGGTGTTTGGACCGGAGGGGAGGAAAAACTGTTTTTT. This translates into CASSVGVWTGGEEKLFF. Using reference TRBV9 and TRBJ1-4 for the parts outside the CDR3, the full variable domain is DSGVTQTPKHLITATGQRVTLRCSPRSGDLSVYWYQQSLDQGLQFLIQYYNGEERAKGNILERFSAQQFPDLHSELNLSSLELGDSALYFCASSVGVWTGGEEKLFFGSGTQLSVL.

V is TRBV5-6 and J is TRBJ2-2; TRBD2 matches at 9 bases. Unmatched junction bases numbered 6, after V lost 2 bases and J lost 4 bases. CDR3 length: 16 amino acids. The germline V gene has CDR1 SGHDT and CDR2 YYEEEE. CDR3 DNA: TGTGCCAGCAGCTTAGGACTAGCGAAGGCCACCGGGGAGCTGTTTTTT. Protein sequence: CASSLGLAKATGELFF.

The rearrangement joins TRBV4-1 to TRBJ1-1; 8 bases map to TRBD1. The CDR3 spans 15 residues. With 4 bases clipped from V and 1 base from J, the junction kept 5 bases outside the gene matches. The germline V gene has CDR1 MGHRA and CDR2 YSYEKL. The CDR3, as DNA: TGCGCCAGCAGCCGTGGACAGGGTTGGAACACTGAAGCTTTCTTT. Translated: CASSRGQGWNTEAFF.

The chain uses TRBV12-3 or TRBV12-4 and TRBJ1-1; a possible D gene is TRBD1 (5 bases). CDR3 length: 12 residues. The germline V and J ends were trimmed by 5 bases and 10 bases, with 14 bases remaining between them. CDR3 in DNA: TGTGCCAGCAGTCCCACCCGCACAGGAGCTTTCTTT. Protein: CASSPTRTGAFF.

The chain employs TRBV9 and TRBJ2-5; tentatively, D is TRBD1 (6 bases). V was clipped by 1 base and J by 2 bases, with 12 bases between them. Germline lookup yields CDR1 SGDLS and CDR2 YYNGEE. The CDR3 runs to 15 residues. The CDR3 loop reads CASSVWDTEQETQYF. The CDR3 bases are TGTGCCAGCAGCGTATGGGACACAGAACAAGAGACCCAGTACTTC.

The chain joins TRBV5-5 to TRBJ2-3; D call uncertain. CDR1 and CDR2 from the germline V gene are SGHKS and YYEKEE (reference sequence). CDR3 length: 14 residues. V was pared by 2 bases and J by 0 bases, with 7 bases between. The CDR3: CASSFSGSTDTQYF. Here the CDR3 DNA reads TGTGCCAGCAGCTTCTCGGGTAGCACAGATACGCAGTATTTT.

V and J are TRBV19 and TRBJ2-1; D perhaps matches TRBD1 (6 bases). The CDR3 sequence is 15 residues long. From germline, CDR1 is LNHDA and CDR2 SQIVND (reference sequence). Trimming cost V 9 bases and J 4 bases, with 19 bases left between them. In DNA form, the CDR3 reads TGTGCCAGCACCCGGACAGCTAATACTTACAATGAGCAGTTCTTC. Translation gives CASTRTANTYNEQFF.

The rearrangement links TRBV7-8 to TRBJ2-7; no definite D call. Per the germline V gene, CDR1 is SGHVS and CDR2 is FQNEAQ. V lost 1 base to trimming and J lost 4 bases, with 11 bases between them. This CDR3 spans 14 amino acids. CDR3 amino acids: CASSLEAPRYEQYF. The CDR3 DNA is TGTGCCAGCAGCTTAGAAGCGCCCCGGTACGAGCAGTACTTC.

V is TRBV4-3 and J is TRBJ2-3; 10 bases map to TRBD1. The germline V gene has CDR1 LGHNA and CDR2 YSLEER. This CDR3 has 15 residues. V shed 2 bases and J 5 bases; nucleotides not matched to a gene: 4. CDR3 nucleotides: TGCGCCAGCAGCCAAACGACAGGGGGCCAAGATACGCAGTATTTT. This translates into CASSQTTGGQDTQYF.

CDR3 loop: CASSLDGVSPLHF. As DNA, the CDR3 is TGTGCCAGCAGCTTAGACGGGGTTTCACCCCTCCACTTT. The gene calls are TRBV11-2 and TRBJ1-6; D uncertain. Germline CDR1 reads SGHAT; CDR2 reads FQNNGV. The V gene lost 0 bases and the J gene lost 9 bases, with 6 bases spanning the gap. The CDR3 consists of 13 residues.

This sequence joins TRBV18 and TRBJ1-1; 9 bases align to TRBD1. This CDR3 has 12 amino acids. The V gene end was trimmed by 3 bases and the J gene end by 8 bases; junction bases not matched to a gene: 1. Germline values: CDR1 KGHSH, CDR2 LQKENI. CDR3: CASSPDRGEAFF. Written as DNA, the CDR3 is TGTGCCAGCTCACCGGACAGGGGAGAAGCTTTCTTT.

V gene TRBV6-4 combines with J gene TRBJ2-3; 10 nucleotides agree with TRBD2. From germline, CDR1 is MRHNA and CDR2 SNTAGT. The CDR3 totals 15 residues. Trimming cost V 6 bases and J 0 bases; bases outside gene matches: 3. CDR3 residues: CASSPTSGSTDTQYF. The CDR3 DNA reads TGTGCCAGCAGCCCGACTAGCGGGAGCACAGATACGCAGTATTTT.

This clone appeared once. The CDR3 sequence is CASSLNAGAYEQYF. The DNA of the CDR3 is TGTGCCAGCAGCTTGAACGCGGGAGCCTACGAGCAGTACTTC. J is TRBJ2-7 and V is TRBV7-2; 7 nucleotides agree with TRBD2. Germline V lookup: CDR1 SGHTA, CDR2 FQGNSA. The CDR3 extends over 14 amino acids. V lost 3 bases, J lost 2 bases, and 4 bases stayed unmatched.

This chain joins TRBV7-9 and TRBJ1-2, with a tentative D call TRBD1 (5 bases). CDR1 SEHNR and CDR2 FQNEAQ come from the germline V gene (reference sequence). V lost 5 bases and J 8 bases, leaving 15 bases between the germline ends. The CDR3 consists of 13 residues. CDR3 nucleotides: TGTGCCAGCAGCCTTGGGGGGTCGGGCGGCTACACCTTC. Protein product: CASSLGGSGGYTF.

V is TRBV29-1 and J is TRBJ2-3; 9 bases align to TRBD1. J was trimmed by 3 bases and V by 8 bases; bases with no gene match: 12. The CDR3 runs 15 residues. Germline CDR1 and CDR2: SQVTM and ANQGSEA. CDR3 sequence (DNA): TGCAGCCATTCGACAGGGGGAGGTTTGACAGATACGCAGTATTTT. Translated, it gives CSHSTGGGLTDTQYF.

This chain uses TRBV4-1 with TRBJ2-7; 7 bases align to TRBD1. The CDR3 loop spans 16 amino acids. With V trimmed by 3 bases and J by 0 bases, 8 bases remained unmatched. Germline CDR1 reads MGHRA; CDR2 reads YSYEKL. CDR3 sequence (DNA): TGCGCCAGCAGCCACTCCCAACAGGGGAACTCCTACGAGCAGTACTTC. Its translation is CASSHSQQGNSYEQYF.

This chain joins TRBV2 and TRBJ2-1, with D uncertain. From germline, CDR1 is SNHLY and CDR2 FYNNEI. The CDR3 sequence is 12 residues long. The V gene lost 6 bases and the J gene lost 9 bases, with 12 bases spanning the gap. CDR3 amino acids: CASSVEAGEQFF. As DNA, the CDR3 is TGTGCCAGCAGCGTGGAAGCAGGTGAGCAGTTCTTC.

V and J are TRBV10-2 and TRBJ1-5; TRBD1 aligns across 8 bases. V shed 8 bases and J 5 bases; nucleotides not matched to a gene: 8. The germline gives CDR1 WSHSY, CDR2 SAAADI. The CDR3 loop spans 14 amino acids. The CDR3 is CASGRTGPDQPQHF. For the CDR3, the DNA is TGCGCCAGCGGTAGGACAGGGCCGGATCAGCCCCAGCATTTT.

This chain links TRBV5-6 with TRBJ1-1; a weak D match, TRBD1 (6 bases). The ends were cut back, 3 bases at V and 7 bases at J, with 16 bases in the middle. The CDR3 runs to 14 residues. Germline lookup yields CDR1 SGHDT and CDR2 YYEEEE. The CDR3 nucleotides read TGTGCCAGCAGCTATTCTGGGGGCTTGATTGAAGCTTTCTTT. This codes for CASSYSGGLIEAFF.

J is TRBJ2-6 and V is TRBV6-5; no clear D gene. The germline V gene encodes CDR1 MNHEY and CDR2 SVGAGI. V gave up 8 bases and J gave up 4 bases, with 9 bases separating them. The length of the CDR3 is 13 residues. CDR3 nucleotide sequence: TGTGCCAGCTTCGCGGCGGGGGCCAACGTCCTGACTTTC. Translating gives CASFAAGANVLTF.